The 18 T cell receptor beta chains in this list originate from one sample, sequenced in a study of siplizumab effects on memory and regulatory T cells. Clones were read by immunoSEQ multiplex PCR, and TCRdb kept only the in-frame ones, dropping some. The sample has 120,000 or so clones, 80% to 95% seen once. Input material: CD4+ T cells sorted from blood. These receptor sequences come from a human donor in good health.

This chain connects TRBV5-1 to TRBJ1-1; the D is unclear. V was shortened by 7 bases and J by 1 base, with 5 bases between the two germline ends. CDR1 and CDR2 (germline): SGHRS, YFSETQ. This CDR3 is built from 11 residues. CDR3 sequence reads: CASGTNTEAFF. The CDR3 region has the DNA TGCGCCAGCGGAACGAACACTGAAGCTTTCTTT.

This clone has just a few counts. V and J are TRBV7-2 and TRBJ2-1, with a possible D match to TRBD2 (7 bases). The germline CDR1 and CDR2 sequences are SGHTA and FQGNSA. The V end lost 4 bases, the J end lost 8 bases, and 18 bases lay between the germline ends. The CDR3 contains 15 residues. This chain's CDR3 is CASSSAGSRGHEQFF. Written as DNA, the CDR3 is TGTGCCAGCAGCTCAGCGGGGAGCAGGGGCCATGAGCAGTTCTTC.

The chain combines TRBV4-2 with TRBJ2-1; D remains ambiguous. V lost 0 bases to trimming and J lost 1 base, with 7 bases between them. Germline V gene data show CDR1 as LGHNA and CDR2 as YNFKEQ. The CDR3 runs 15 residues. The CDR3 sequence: CASSQEAESYNEQFF. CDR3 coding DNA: TGTGCCAGCAGCCAAGAAGCAGAATCCTACAATGAGCAGTTCTTC.

The DNA for the CDR3 is TGTGCCAGCAGCGGGCCTACGAATGAGCAGTTCTTC. Translating gives CASSGPTNEQFF. The rearrangement joins TRBV7-3 to TRBJ2-1; no definite D call. CDR1 is SGHTA and CDR2 is FQGTGA in the germline V gene. Trimming pared 5 bases from V and 7 bases from J, leaving 9 bases between. The CDR3 runs to 12 residues. The full variable domain, its missing parts supplied by reference TRBV7-3 and TRBJ2-1, is GAGVSQTPSNKVTEKGKYVELRCDPISGHTALYWYRQSLGQGPEFLIYFQGTGAADDSGLPNDRFFAVRPEGSVSTLKIQRTERGDSAVYLCASSGPTNEQFFGPGTRLTVL.

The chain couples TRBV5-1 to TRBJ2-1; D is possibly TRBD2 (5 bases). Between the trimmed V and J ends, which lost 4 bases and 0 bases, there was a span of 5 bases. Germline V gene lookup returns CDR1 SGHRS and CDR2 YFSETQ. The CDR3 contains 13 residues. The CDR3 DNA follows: TGCGCCAGCAGCCGGGACTCCTACAATGAGCAGTTCTTC. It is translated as CASSRDSYNEQFF.

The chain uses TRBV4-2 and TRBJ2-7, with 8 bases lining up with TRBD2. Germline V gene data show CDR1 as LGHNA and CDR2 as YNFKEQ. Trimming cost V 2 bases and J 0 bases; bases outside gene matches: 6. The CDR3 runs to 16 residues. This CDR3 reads CASSQHSGESSYEQYF. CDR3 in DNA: TGTGCCAGCAGCCAACATAGCGGGGAGAGCTCCTACGAGCAGTACTTC.

CDR3 region: CASSFGPGDGNTIYF. The CDR3 DNA reads as TGCGCCAGCAGCTTTGGCCCTGGGGACGGAAACACCATATATTTT. The chain has TRBV5-1 and TRBJ1-3; possible D gene TRBD1, 5 bases. There are 15 residues in the CDR3. Germline CDR1 and CDR2: SGHRS and YFSETQ. The V gene lost 2 bases and the J gene lost 4 bases, with 13 bases spanning the gap.

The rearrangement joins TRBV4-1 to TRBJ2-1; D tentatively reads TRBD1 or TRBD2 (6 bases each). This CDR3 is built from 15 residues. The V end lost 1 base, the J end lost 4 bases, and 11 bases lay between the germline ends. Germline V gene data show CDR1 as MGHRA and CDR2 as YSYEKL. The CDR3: CASSQAGAGYNEQFF. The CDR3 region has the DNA TGCGCCAGCAGCCAAGCGGGGGCTGGTTACAATGAGCAGTTCTTC.

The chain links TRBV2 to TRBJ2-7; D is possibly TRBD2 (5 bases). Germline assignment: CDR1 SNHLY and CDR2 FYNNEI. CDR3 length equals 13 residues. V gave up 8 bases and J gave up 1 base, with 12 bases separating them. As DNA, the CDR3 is TGTGCCAGCCTCACGAGGGCTTCCTACGAGCAGTACTTC. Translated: CASLTRASYEQYF.

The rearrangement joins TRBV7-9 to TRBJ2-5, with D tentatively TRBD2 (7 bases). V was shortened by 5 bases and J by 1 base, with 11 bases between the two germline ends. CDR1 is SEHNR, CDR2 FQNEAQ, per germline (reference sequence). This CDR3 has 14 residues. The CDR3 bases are TGTGCCAGCAGCCCGCGGGGGCCCCAAGAGACCCAGTACTTC. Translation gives CASSPRGPQETQYF.

The CDR3 bases are TGTGCCAGCTCCCTCGGGACTAGCGGGAGCGATGAGCAGTTCTTC. As protein: CASSLGTSGSDEQFF. V gene TRBV18 combines with J gene TRBJ2-1; 14 bases match TRBD2. Germline V gene lookup returns CDR1 KGHSH and CDR2 LQKENI. CDR3 length: 15 residues. The V gene end was trimmed by 6 bases and the J gene end by 8 bases; junction bases not matched to a gene: 6.

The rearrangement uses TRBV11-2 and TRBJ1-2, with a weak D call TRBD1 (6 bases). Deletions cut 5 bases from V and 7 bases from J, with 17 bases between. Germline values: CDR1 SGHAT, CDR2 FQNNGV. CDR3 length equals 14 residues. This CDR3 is CASSPVQGYSGYTF. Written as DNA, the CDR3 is TGTGCCAGCAGCCCAGTTCAGGGGTATAGTGGCTACACCTTC.

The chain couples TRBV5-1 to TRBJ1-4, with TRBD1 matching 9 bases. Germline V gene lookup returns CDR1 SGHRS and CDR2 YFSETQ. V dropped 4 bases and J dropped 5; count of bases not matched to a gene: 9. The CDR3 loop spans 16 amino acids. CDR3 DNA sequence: TGCGCCAGCAGCAAGGACCCGGGACAGGGAAATGAAAAACTGTTTTTT. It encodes CASSKDPGQGNEKLFF.

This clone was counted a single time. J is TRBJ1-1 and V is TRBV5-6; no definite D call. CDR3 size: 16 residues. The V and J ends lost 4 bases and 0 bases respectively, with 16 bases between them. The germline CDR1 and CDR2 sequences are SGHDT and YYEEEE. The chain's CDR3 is CASSLLDGSLNTEAFF. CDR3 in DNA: TGTGCCAGCAGCCTGCTAGACGGGAGCTTGAACACTGAAGCTTTCTTT.

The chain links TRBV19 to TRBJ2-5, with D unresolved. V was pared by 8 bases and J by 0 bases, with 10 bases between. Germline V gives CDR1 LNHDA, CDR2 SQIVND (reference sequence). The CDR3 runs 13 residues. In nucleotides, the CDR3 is TGTGCCAGTGCGTACGGGTACCAAGAGACCCAGTACTTC. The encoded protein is CASAYGYQETQYF.

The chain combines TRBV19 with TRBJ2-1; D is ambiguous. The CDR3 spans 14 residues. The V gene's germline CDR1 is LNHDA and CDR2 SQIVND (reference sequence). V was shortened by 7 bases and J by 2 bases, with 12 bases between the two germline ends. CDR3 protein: CASIRSGPYNEQFF. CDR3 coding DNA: TGTGCCAGTATCCGCTCTGGCCCCTACAATGAGCAGTTCTTC.

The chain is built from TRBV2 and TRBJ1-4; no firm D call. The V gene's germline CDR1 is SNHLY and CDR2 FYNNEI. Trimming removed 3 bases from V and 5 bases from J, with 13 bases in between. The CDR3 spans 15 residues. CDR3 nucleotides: TGTGCCAGCAGTGATAACGGGCCCGGGAATGAAAAACTGTTTTTT. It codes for CASSDNGPGNEKLFF.

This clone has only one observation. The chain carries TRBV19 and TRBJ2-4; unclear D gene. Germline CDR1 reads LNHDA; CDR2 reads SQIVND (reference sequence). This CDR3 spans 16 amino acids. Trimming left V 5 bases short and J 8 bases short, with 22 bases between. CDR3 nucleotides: TGTGCCAGTAGTCCTTCACAAGGCAAGATTTGGGACATTCAGTACTTC. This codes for CASSPSQGKIWDIQYF.